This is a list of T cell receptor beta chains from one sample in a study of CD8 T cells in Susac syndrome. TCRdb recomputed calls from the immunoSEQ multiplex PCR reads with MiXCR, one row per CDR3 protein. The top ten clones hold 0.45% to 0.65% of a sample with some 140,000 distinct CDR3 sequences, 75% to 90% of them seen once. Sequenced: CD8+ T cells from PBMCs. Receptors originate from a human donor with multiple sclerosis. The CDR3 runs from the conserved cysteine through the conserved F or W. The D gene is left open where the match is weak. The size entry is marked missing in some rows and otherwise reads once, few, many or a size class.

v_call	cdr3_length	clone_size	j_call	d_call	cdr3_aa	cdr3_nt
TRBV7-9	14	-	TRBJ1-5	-	CASSSPTGNQPQHF	TGTGCCAGCAGCTCTCCCACTGGTAATCAGCCCCAGCATTTT
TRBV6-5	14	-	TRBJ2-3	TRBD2	CASSYGGGADTQYF	TGTGCCAGCAGTTACGGCGGGGGGGCAGATACGCAGTATTTT
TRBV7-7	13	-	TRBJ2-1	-	CASSSGAHNEQFF	TGTGCTAGCAGCTCCGGGGCTCACAATGAGCAGTTCTTC
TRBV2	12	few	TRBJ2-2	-	CATDSFTGELFF	TGTGCCACCGACAGTTTCACCGGGGAGCTGTTTTTT
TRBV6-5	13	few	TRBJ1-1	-	CASSYSVTTEAFF	TGTGCCAGCAGTTACTCTGTCACCACTGAAGCTTTCTTT
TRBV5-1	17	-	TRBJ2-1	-	CASSLVFGGPGDNEQFF	TGCGCCAGCAGCTTGGTATTCGGGGGTCCCGGGGACAATGAGCAGTTCTTC
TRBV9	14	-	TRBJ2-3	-	CASSGGSSTDTQYF	TGTGCCAGCAGTGGAGGGAGTAGCACAGATACGCAGTATTTT
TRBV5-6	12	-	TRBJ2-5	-	CASSPGWETQYF	TGTGCCAGCAGCCCAGGGTGGGAGACCCAGTACTTC
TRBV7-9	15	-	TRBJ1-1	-	CASLPGIGRKTEAFF	TGTGCCAGCCTCCCTGGGATAGGGAGGAAAACTGAAGCTTTCTTT
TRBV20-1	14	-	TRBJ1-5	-	CSARGDGSPEPQHF	TGCAGTGCTAGGGGAGACGGGTCCCCGGAGCCCCAGCATTTT
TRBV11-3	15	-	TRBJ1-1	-	CASSLGGSVDTEAFF	TGTGCCAGCAGCTTAGGGGGTAGCGTCGACACTGAAGCTTTCTTT
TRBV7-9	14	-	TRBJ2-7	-	CASSLGIDEDEQYF	TGTGCCAGCAGTTTGGGAATTGACGAGGACGAGCAGTACTTC
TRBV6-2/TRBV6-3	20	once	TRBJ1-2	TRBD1	CASSYSRGPVPGQSRDGYTF	TGTGCCAGCAGTTACTCGAGGGGACCTGTCCCGGGACAGTCGCGGGATGGCTACACCTTC
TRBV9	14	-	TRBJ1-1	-	CASSDPGWSAEAFF	TGTGCCAGCAGCGACCCTGGTTGGAGCGCTGAAGCTTTCTTT
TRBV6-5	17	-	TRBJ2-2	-	CASSYYEGFTNTGELFF	TGTGCCAGCAGTTACTACGAGGGCTTCACTAACACCGGGGAGCTGTTTTTT
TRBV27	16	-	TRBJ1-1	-	CASSLSEGGAATEAFF	TGTGCCAGCAGTTTATCGGAGGGGGGCGCCGCCACTGAAGCTTTCTTT
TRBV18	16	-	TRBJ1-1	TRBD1	CASSPSRGAMNTEAFF	TGTGCCAGCTCACCAAGCAGGGGGGCCATGAACACTGAAGCTTTCTTT
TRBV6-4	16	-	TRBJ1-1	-	CATLPVAGNSFAEAFF	TGTGCCACCCTACCCGTGGCAGGGAATTCTTTCGCTGAAGCTTTCTTT
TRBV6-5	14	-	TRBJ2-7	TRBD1	CASSPLGTEYEQYF	TGTGCCAGCAGTCCCCTCGGGACAGAATACGAGCAGTACTTC
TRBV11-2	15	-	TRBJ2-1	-	CASSLVAGGYNEQFF	TGTGCCAGCAGCTTAGTCGCGGGCGGCTACAATGAGCAGTTCTTC
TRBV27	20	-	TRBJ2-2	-	CASSLRPLYDWSRGTGELFF	TGTGCCAGCAGTTTACGCCCTCTCTACGATTGGTCTCGGGGGACCGGGGAGCTGTTTTTT
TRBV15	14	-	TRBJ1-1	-	CATSRVMGDTEAFF	TGTGCCACCAGCAGAGTCATGGGGGACACTGAAGCTTTCTTT
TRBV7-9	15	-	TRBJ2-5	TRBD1	CASSLPPGGQETQYF	TGTGCCAGCAGCTTACCCCCAGGGGGTCAAGAGACCCAGTACTTC
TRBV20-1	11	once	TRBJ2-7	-	CSASGVPEQYF	TGCAGTGCTAGTGGCGTTCCCGAGCAGTACTTC
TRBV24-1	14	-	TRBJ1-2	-	CATSDLDSSYGYTF	TGTGCCACCAGTGATTTGGACAGTTCCTATGGCTACACCTTC
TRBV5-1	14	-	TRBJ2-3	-	CASSLVGAGDTQYF	TGCGCCAGCAGCTTGGTAGGGGCGGGAGATACGCAGTATTTT
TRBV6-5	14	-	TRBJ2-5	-	CASSSGHTQETQYF	TGTGCCAGCAGTTCGGGACACACGCAAGAGACCCAGTACTTC
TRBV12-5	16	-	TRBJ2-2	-	CASGLAPYNGRGELFF	TGTGCTAGTGGTTTGGCCCCTTACAACGGCCGTGGGGAGCTGTTTTTT
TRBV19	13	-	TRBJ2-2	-	CASRDKGAGELFF	TGTGCCAGTAGGGACAAGGGTGCCGGGGAGCTGTTTTTT
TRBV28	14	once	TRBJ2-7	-	CASSKALTGLEQYF	TGTGCCAGCAGTAAAGCCCTAACAGGGCTCGAGCAGTACTTC
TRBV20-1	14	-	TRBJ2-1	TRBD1	CSAREEDRGDEQFF	TGCAGTGCTAGGGAGGAGGACAGGGGTGATGAGCAGTTCTTC
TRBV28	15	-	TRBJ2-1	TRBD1	CASSLLTGGSYEQFF	TGTGCCAGCAGTTTATTGACAGGGGGGTCGTATGAGCAGTTCTTC
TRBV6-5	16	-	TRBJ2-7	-	CASSYSTGEGYYEQYF	TGTGCCAGCAGTTACTCGACAGGGGAGGGGTACTACGAGCAGTACTTC
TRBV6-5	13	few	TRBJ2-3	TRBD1	CASSYQGADTQYF	TGTGCCAGCAGTTACCAGGGGGCAGATACGCAGTATTTT
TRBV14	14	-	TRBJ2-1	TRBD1	CASSQGDSYNEQFF	TGTGCCAGCAGCCAAGGGGACAGCTACAATGAGCAGTTCTTC
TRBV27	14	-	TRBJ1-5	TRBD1	CANSLSGGEQPQHF	TGTGCCAACAGTTTATCAGGGGGCGAGCAGCCCCAGCATTTT
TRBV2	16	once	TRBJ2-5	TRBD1	CASSEPTGGYQETQYF	TGTGCCAGCAGCGAGCCGACAGGGGGTTATCAAGAGACCCAGTACTTC
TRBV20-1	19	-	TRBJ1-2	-	CSAAPPPAAPPLERYGYTF	TGCAGTGCTGCCCCGCCGCCGGCGGCACCCCCCCTGGAGCGCTATGGCTACACCTTC
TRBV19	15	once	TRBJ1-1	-	CASHLGRGVLTEAFF	TGTGCCAGCCACCTCGGGCGGGGGGTACTTACTGAAGCTTTCTTT
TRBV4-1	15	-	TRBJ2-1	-	CASSQDPGQGYEQFF	TGCGCCAGCAGCCAAGACCCGGGACAAGGGTACGAGCAGTTCTTC
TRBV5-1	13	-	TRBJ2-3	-	CASRRTPPNTQYF	TGCGCCAGTAGGAGGACCCCCCCCAATACGCAGTATTTT
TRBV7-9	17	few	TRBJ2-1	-	CASSSGFSRPGGNEQFF	TGTGCCAGCAGCTCCGGGTTCTCGAGGCCTGGGGGCAATGAGCAGTTCTTC
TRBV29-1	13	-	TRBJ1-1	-	CSVWGRQNTEAFF	TGCAGCGTTTGGGGTCGACAGAACACTGAAGCTTTCTTT
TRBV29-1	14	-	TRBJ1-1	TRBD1	CSVPYGTENTEAFF	TGCAGCGTGCCTTACGGGACAGAGAACACTGAAGCTTTCTTT
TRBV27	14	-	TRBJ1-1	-	CASSSGRGYTEAFF	TGTGCCAGCAGTTCAGGTCGGGGATACACTGAAGCTTTCTTT
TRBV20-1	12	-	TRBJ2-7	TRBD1	CSARDPNRGPYF	TGCAGTGCTAGAGACCCTAACAGGGGTCCGTACTTC
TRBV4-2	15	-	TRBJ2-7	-	CASSQDSTSLYEQYF	TGTGCCAGCAGCCAAGACTCTACTAGCCTCTACGAGCAGTACTTC
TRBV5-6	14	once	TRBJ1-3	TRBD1	CASSSLDRVDTIYF	TGTGCCAGCAGCTCTCTCGACAGGGTTGACACCATATATTTT